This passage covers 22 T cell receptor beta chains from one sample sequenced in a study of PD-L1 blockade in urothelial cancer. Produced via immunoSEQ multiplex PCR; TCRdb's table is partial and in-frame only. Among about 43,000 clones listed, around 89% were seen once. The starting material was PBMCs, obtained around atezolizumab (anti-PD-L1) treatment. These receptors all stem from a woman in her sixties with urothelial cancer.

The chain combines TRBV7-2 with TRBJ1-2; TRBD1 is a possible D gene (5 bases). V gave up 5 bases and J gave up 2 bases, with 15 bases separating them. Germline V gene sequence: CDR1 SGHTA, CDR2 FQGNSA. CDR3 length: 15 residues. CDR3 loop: CASSLDNRGNYGYTF. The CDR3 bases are TGTGCCAGCAGCCTGGACAACCGTGGAAACTATGGCTACACCTTC. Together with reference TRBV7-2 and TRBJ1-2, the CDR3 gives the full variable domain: GAGVSQSPSNKVTEKGKDVELRCDPISGHTALYWYRQSLGQGLEFLIYFQGNSAPDKSGLPSDRFSAERTGGSVSTLTIQRTQQEDSAVYLCASSLDNRGNYGYTFGSGTRLTVV.

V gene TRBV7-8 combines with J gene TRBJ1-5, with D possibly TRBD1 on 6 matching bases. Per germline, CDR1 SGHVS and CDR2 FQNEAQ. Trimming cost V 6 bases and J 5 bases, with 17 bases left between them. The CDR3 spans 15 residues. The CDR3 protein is CASSLRGRGHQPQHF. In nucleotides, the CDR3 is TGTGCCAGCAGTCTCCGGGGCAGGGGCCATCAGCCCCAGCATTTT.

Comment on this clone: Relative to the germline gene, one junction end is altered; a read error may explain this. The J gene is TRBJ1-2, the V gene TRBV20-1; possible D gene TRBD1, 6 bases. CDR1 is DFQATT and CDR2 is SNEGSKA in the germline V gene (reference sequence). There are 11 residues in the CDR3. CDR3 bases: TGCAGTGCTCAACTTTCGGGGACAAATCCCTTC. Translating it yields CSAQLSGTNPF.

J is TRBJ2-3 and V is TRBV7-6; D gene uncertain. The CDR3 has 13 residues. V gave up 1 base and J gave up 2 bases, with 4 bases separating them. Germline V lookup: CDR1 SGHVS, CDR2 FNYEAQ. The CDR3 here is CASSLDYTDTQYF. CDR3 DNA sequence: TGTGCCAGCAGCTTAGACTACACAGATACGCAGTATTTT. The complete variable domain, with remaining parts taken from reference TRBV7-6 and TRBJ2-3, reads GAGVSQSPRYKVTKRGQDVALRCDPISGHVSLYWYRQALGQGPEFLTYFNYEAQQDKSGLPNDRFSAERPEGSISTLTIQRTEQRDSAMYRCASSLDYTDTQYFGPGTRLTVL.

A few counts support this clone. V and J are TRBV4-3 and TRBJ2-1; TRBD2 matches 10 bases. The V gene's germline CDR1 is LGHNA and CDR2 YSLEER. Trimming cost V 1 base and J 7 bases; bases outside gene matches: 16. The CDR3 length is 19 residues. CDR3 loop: CASSQAPPASGSQGNEQFF. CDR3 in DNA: TGCGCCAGCAGCCAAGCCCCCCCGGCTAGCGGGAGTCAGGGGAATGAGCAGTTCTTC.

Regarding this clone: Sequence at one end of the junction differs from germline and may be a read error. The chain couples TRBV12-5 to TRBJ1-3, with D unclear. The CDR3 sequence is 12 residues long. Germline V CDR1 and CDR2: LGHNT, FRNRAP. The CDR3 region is CASGWSGSTIYF. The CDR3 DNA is TGTGCTAGTGGTTGGTCGGGAAGCACCATATATTTT.

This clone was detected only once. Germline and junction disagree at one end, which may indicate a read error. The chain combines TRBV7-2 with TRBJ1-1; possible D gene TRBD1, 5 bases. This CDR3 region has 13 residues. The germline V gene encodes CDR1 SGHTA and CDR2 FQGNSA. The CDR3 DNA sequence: TGTGCCAGCACCTTAGACAGGAACACTGAAGCTTTCTTT. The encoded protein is CASTLDRNTEAFF.

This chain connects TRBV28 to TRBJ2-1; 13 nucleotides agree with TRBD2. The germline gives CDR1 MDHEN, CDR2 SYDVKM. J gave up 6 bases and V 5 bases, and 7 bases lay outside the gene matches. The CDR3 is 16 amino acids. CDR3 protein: CASSKPGLAGPNEQFF. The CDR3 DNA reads TGTGCCAGCAGTAAACCGGGACTAGCGGGACCCAATGAGCAGTTCTTC.

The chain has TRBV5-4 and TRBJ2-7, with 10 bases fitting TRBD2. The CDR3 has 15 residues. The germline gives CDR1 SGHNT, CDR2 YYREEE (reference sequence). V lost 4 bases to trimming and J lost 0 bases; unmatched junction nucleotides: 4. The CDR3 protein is CASSPLAGASYEQYF. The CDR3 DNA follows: TGTGCCAGCAGCCCCCTAGCGGGGGCCTCCTACGAGCAGTACTTC.

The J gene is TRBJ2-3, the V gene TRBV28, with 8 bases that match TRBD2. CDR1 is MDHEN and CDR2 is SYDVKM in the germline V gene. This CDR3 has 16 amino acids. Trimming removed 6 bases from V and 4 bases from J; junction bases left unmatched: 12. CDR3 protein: CASSPRRGRTSDTQYF. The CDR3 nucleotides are TGTGCCAGCAGCCCCCGGCGCGGGAGGACGTCAGATACGCAGTATTTT.

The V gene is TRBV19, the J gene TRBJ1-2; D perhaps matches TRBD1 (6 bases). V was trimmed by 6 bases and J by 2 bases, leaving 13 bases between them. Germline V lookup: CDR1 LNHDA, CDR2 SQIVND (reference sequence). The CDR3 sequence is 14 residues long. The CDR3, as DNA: TGTGCCAGTAGGTCCACAGGGTCGAACTATGGCTACACCTTC. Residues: CASRSTGSNYGYTF. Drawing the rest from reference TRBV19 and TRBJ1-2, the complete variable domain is DGGITQSPKYLFRKEGQNVTLSCEQNLNHDAMYWYRQDPGQGLRLIYYSQIVNDFQKGDIAEGYSVSREKKESFPLTVTSAQKNPTAFYLCASRSTGSNYGYTFGSGTRLTVV.

The CDR3 loop is CASSPTGGGYEQYF. The CDR3 coding sequence is TGTGCCAGCAGCCCCACAGGGGGGGGATACGAGCAGTACTTC. V is TRBV11-2 and J is TRBJ2-7, with a weak D call TRBD1 (8 bases). The ends were cut back, 5 bases at V and 4 bases at J, with 15 bases in the middle. This CDR3 has 14 residues. Germline CDR1 SGHAT, CDR2 FQNNGV.

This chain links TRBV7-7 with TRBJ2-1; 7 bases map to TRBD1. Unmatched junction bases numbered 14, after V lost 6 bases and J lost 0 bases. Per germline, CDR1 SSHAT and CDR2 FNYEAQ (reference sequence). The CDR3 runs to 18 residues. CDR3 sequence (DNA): TGTGCCAGCAGACCTTTTCTCACCGACAGGGACTCCTACAATGAGCAGTTCTTC. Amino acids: CASRPFLTDRDSYNEQFF.

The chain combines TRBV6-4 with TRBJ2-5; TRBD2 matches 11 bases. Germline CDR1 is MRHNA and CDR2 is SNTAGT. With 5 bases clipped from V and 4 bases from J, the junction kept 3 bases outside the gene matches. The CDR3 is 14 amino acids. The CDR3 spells CASSPLAGGETQYF. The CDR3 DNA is TGTGCCAGCAGTCCGCTAGCGGGGGGAGAGACCCAGTACTTC.

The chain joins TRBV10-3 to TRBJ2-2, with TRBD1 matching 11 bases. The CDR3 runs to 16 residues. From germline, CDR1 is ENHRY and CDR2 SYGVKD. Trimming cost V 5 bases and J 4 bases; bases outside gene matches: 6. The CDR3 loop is CAISRTGGASTGELFF. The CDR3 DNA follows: TGTGCCATCAGTAGGACAGGGGGCGCGAGCACCGGGGAGCTGTTTTTT.

CDR3 amino acids: CASSPTGYYEQFF. The DNA for the CDR3 is TGTGCCAGCAGTCCGACAGGGTACTATGAGCAGTTCTTC. The chain couples TRBV6-1 to TRBJ2-1; 7 nucleotides line up with TRBD1. The CDR3 consists of 13 residues. The germline CDR1 and CDR2 sequences are MNHNS and SASEGT. With 5 bases clipped from V and 8 bases from J, the junction kept 6 bases outside the gene matches.

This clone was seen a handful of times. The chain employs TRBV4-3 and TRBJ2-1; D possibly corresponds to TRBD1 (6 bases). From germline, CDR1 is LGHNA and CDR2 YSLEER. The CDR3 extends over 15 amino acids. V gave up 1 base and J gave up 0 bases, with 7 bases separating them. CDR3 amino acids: CASSQVQGSYNEQFF. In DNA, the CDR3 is TGCGCCAGCAGCCAAGTACAGGGCTCCTACAATGAGCAGTTCTTC.

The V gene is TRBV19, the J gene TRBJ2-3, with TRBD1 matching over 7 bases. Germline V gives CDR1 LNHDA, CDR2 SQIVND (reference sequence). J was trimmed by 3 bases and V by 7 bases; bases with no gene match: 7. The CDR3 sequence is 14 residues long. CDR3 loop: CASTTGQMTDTQYF. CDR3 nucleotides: TGTGCCAGTACCACGGGACAGATGACAGATACGCAGTATTTT.

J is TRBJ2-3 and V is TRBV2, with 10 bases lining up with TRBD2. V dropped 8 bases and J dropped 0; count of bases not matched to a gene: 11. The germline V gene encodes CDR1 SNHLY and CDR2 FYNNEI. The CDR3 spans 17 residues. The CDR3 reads CASSALAGEPSTDTQYF. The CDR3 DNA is TGTGCCAGCTCCGCGCTAGCGGGAGAGCCAAGCACAGATACGCAGTATTTT.

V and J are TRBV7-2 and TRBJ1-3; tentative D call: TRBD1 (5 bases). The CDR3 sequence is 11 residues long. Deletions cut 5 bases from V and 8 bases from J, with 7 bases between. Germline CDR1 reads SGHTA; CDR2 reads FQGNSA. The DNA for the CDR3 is TGTGCCAGCAGCCCCAGGGACACCATATATTTT. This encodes CASSPRDTIYF. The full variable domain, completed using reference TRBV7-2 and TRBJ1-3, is GAGVSQSPSNKVTEKGKDVELRCDPISGHTALYWYRQSLGQGLEFLIYFQGNSAPDKSGLPSDRFSAERTGGSVSTLTIQRTQQEDSAVYLCASSPRDTIYFGEGSWLTVV.

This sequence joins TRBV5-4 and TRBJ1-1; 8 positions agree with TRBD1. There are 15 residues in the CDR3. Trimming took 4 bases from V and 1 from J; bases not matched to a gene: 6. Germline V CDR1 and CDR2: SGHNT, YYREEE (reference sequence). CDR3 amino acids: CASSPGTGWNTEAFF. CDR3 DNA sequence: TGTGCCAGCAGCCCGGGGACAGGATGGAACACTGAAGCTTTCTTT.

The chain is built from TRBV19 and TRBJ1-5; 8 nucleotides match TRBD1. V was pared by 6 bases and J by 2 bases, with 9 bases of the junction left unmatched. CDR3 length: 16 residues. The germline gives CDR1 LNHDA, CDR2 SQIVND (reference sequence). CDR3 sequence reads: CASRPDRGGGNQPQHF. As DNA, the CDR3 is TGTGCCAGTAGACCCGACAGGGGAGGTGGCAATCAGCCCCAGCATTTT. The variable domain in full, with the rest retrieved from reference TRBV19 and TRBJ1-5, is DGGITQSPKYLFRKEGQNVTLSCEQNLNHDAMYWYRQDPGQGLRLIYYSQIVNDFQKGDIAEGYSVSREKKESFPLTVTSAQKNPTAFYLCASRPDRGGGNQPQHFGDGTRLSIL.